The 17 T cell receptor beta chains below come from one sample, sequenced in a study of T cells of healthy individuals. MiXCR, run by TCRdb on the 5' RACE reads, gives a single entry per CDR3 protein. The top ten clones hold approximately 4.8% of a sample with tens of thousands of distinct CDR3 sequences, roughly 15% of them seen once. Receptor source: a human donor in good health.

This clonotype was seen a few times. The V and J genes are TRBV9 and TRBJ2-5; no clear D gene. Looked up from germline, CDR1 is SGDLS and CDR2 is YYNGEE. V was trimmed by 4 bases and J by 2 bases, leaving 6 bases between them. The CDR3 loop spans 12 amino acids. For the CDR3, the DNA is TGTGCCAGCAGCCTAGGGCAAGAGACCCAGTACTTC. Its protein product is CASSLGQETQYF.

V usage is TRBV27 and J usage is TRBJ2-2, with 10 bases matching TRBD1. Germline V gives CDR1 MNHEY, CDR2 SMNVEV (reference sequence). This CDR3 contains 16 residues. V dropped 2 bases and J dropped 7; count of bases not matched to a gene: 7. CDR3 DNA sequence: TGTGCCAGCAGTTTAGAGGACAGGGGGTCGGACGGGGAGCTGTTTTTT. This sequence encodes CASSLEDRGSDGELFF.

In this sample, this clonotype turned up a few times. The V and J genes are TRBV6-5 and TRBJ2-3; TRBD1 matches 11 bases. The germline V gene has CDR1 MNHEY and CDR2 SVGAGI. The CDR3 length is 15 residues. After removal of 2 bases from V and 2 bases from J, the junction contained 0 bases not matched to a gene. The DNA for the CDR3 is TGTGCCAGCAGTTACGGACAGGGGGCCACAGATACGCAGTATTTT. Translated, it gives CASSYGQGATDTQYF.

CDR3 sequence: CASSWDRDQPQHF. The CDR3 DNA sequence: TGTGCCAGCAGCTGGGACAGGGATCAGCCCCAGCATTTT. The V gene is TRBV11-2, the J gene TRBJ1-5; 9 nucleotides align to TRBD1. The CDR3 sequence is 13 residues long. CDR1 SGHAT and CDR2 FQNNGV come from the germline V gene. V shed 4 bases and J 5 bases; nucleotides not matched to a gene: 0.

The chain couples TRBV12-3 or TRBV12-4 to TRBJ2-2; 10 nucleotides agree with TRBD2. The CDR3 is made up of 15 amino acids. The trim removed 3 bases at V and 6 bases at J, leaving 4 bases unmatched. CDR3 DNA: TGTGCCAGCAGTTTGGCACTAGCGGGGCCCGGGGAGCTGTTTTTT. Protein sequence: CASSLALAGPGELFF.

This clonotype was picked up a small number of times. The chain carries TRBV5-4 and TRBJ1-4, with TRBD1 matching 7 bases. Germline CDR1 is SGHNT and CDR2 is YYREEE (reference sequence). This CDR3 contains 15 residues. The ends lost 3 bases at V and 0 bases at J; junction bases unmatched: 2. CDR3 sequence (DNA): TGTGCCAGCAGCTCCAGGGGGACAACTAATGAAAAACTGTTTTTT. Its protein is CASSSRGTTNEKLFF.

On this clonotype itself: At one end the junction does not follow the germline gene, possibly because of a read error. The gene calls are TRBV28 and TRBJ1-1; no definite D call. This CDR3 region has 12 residues. Germline V gives CDR1 MDHEN, CDR2 SYDVKM. CDR3 residues: CASSLDTGIVGF. As DNA, the CDR3 is TGTGCCAGCAGTTTGGATACCGGGATAGTTGGCTTT.

This clonotype was detected ten times or more. This chain uses TRBV20-1 with TRBJ1-2; D gene uncertain. Germline CDR1 and CDR2: DFQATT and SNEGSKA (reference sequence). The CDR3 totals 11 residues. V was cut by 2 bases and J by 6 bases, with 7 bases left in between. CDR3 sequence reads: CSARSFNGYTF. CDR3 in DNA: TGCAGTGCTAGATCGTTTAATGGCTACACCTTC.

This clonotype was recorded many times. The CDR3 DNA follows: TGTGCCAGCAGTCCCGACAGGGCTACCTACAATGAGCAGTTCTTC. Encoded protein: CASSPDRATYNEQFF. The chain employs TRBV12-3 or TRBV12-4 and TRBJ2-1, with 7 bases matching TRBD1. J lost 2 bases, V lost 5 bases, and 6 bases had no gene match. CDR3 size: 15 residues.

This clonotype was observed a few times. This sequence joins TRBV7-9 and TRBJ2-5, with 10 positions matching TRBD1. With V trimmed by 5 bases and J by 4 bases, 4 bases remained unmatched. Per the germline V gene, CDR1 is SEHNR and CDR2 is FQNEAQ (reference sequence). CDR3 size: 14 residues. CDR3 sequence (DNA): TGTGCCAGCAGCCCCGGACAGGGGGGAGAGACCCAGTACTTC. It codes for CASSPGQGGETQYF.

The chain combines TRBV12-3 or TRBV12-4 with TRBJ1-4, with 7 positions matching TRBD1. The CDR3 spans 15 residues. Losses at the gene ends were 8 bases for V and 4 bases for J; bases not matched to a gene: 10. The DNA of the CDR3 is TGTGCCAGCCGCCTCGGGGGACAGTATAATGAAAAACTGTTTTTT. Translating gives CASRLGGQYNEKLFF.

The genes are TRBV10-3 and TRBJ1-2, with unresolved D. The V gene lost 0 bases and the J gene lost 2 bases, with 7 bases spanning the gap. From germline, CDR1 is ENHRY and CDR2 SYGVKD. CDR3 size: 14 residues. The CDR3 here is CAISESTSNYGYTF. The CDR3 DNA sequence: TGTGCCATCAGTGAGTCGACCAGCAACTATGGCTACACCTTC.

This clonotype was counted at least ten times. The rearrangement links TRBV6-2 or TRBV6-3 to TRBJ2-3, with D unclear. CDR1 and CDR2 (germline): MNHEY, SVGEGT. The germline V and J ends were trimmed by 7 bases and 1 base, with 9 bases remaining between them. This CDR3 is 13 amino acids long. The CDR3 region is CASKRVGTDTQYF. For the CDR3, the DNA is TGTGCCAGCAAACGAGTCGGCACAGATACGCAGTATTTT.

The sample holds many counts of this clonotype. This sequence joins TRBV2 and TRBJ2-5, with TRBD1 identical over 8 bases. In germline, CDR1 is SNHLY, CDR2 FYNNEI. J lost 4 bases, V lost 4 bases, and 5 bases had no gene match. This CDR3 has 14 residues. For the CDR3, the DNA is TGTGCCAGCAGTGTACCAGGGGGCGTAGAGACCCAGTACTTC. It specifies CASSVPGGVETQYF.

This clonotype was seen at least ten times. The rearrangement uses TRBV7-2 and TRBJ2-1, with 10 bases lining up with TRBD1. The germline V gene encodes CDR1 SGHTA and CDR2 FQGNSA. V lost 8 bases to trimming and J lost 5 bases; unmatched junction nucleotides: 15. The CDR3 has 17 amino acids. CDR3 bases: TGTGCCAGCGACCGACGGCCCCGGGACAGGGGAAACAATGAGCAGTTCTTC. It specifies CASDRRPRDRGNNEQFF. Full variable domain (rest looked up from reference TRBV7-2 and TRBJ2-1): GAGVSQSPSNKVTEKGKDVELRCDPISGHTALYWYRQSLGQGLEFLIYFQGNSAPDKSGLPSDRFSAERTGGSVSTLTIQRTQQEDSAVYLCASDRRPRDRGNNEQFFGPGTRLTVL.

The chain carries TRBV10-3 and TRBJ2-6; the D is unclear. In germline, CDR1 is ENHRY, CDR2 SYGVKD. The CDR3 runs 14 residues. Trimming stripped 4 bases from V and 4 bases from J, with 8 bases between. CDR3 protein: CAISGVSGANVLTF. The CDR3 DNA follows: TGTGCCATCAGTGGGGTGTCAGGGGCCAACGTCCTGACTTTC.

This clonotype was recorded many times. This chain connects TRBV29-1 to TRBJ2-7, with 14 bases matching TRBD2. CDR3 size: 15 residues. J lost 4 bases, V lost 2 bases, and 4 bases had no gene match. Germline V gene data show CDR1 as SQVTM and CDR2 as ANQGSEA. The CDR3 DNA reads as TGCAGCGTTGAAACGGGGACTAGCGGGAGTTACGAGCAGTACTTC. Translating it yields CSVETGTSGSYEQYF.